This T cell receptor (beta chain) was identified during a study of shared clonotypes between healthy human individuals. Study findings and constraints: There were few donors, and this limited the genetic and exposure-history diversity represented.

PBMC DNA, left unsorted, was sequenced on ten immunoSEQ deep assay plates. Data came from immunoSEQ multiplex PCR; TCRdb stores just in-frame clones and leaves some out. The sample has about 490,000 clones, 79% seen once. In the case of this clone: Its antigen is unidentified.

V shed 5 bases and J shed 3 bases, with 8 bases lying between them. The CDR3 loop spans 12 amino acids. Germline V CDR1 and CDR2: SGHVS, FNYEAQ. This TCR came from a woman between 35 and 50 years old in good health. Some clones in this sample may be carry-over from other donors' samples. V gene TRBV7-6 combines with J gene TRBJ2-7; TRBD2 might be the D (7 bases). Sequenced input: PBMCs. This CDR3 is CASSRGGYEQYF. The CDR3, as DNA: TGTGCCAGCAGCAGGGGGGGCTACGAGCAGTACTTC.